Each of the 30 T cell receptor beta chains below was sequenced from the same sample in a study of graft-versus-host responses after intestinal transplantation. TCRdb's table, derived via immunoSEQ multiplex PCR, lists solely in-frame clones and lacks some. The sample holds 15,000 to 20,000 clones, 80% to 95% seen once. The sample was PBMCs, taken roughly 390 days after transplant. These receptors were obtained from a human patient who received an intestinal transplant, so some T cells may come from the graft donor.

In this sample, this clone turned up once. The V and J genes are TRBV11-2 and TRBJ1-1; D unresolved. The ends were cut back, 5 bases at V and 5 bases at J, with 15 bases in the middle. The CDR3 is 14 residues long. CDR1 and CDR2 from the germline V gene are SGHAT and FQNNGV. CDR3 sequence: CASSAGPGRTEAFF. CDR3 coding DNA: TGTGCCAGCAGCGCGGGCCCGGGTAGGACTGAAGCTTTCTTT.

Only a few counts were recorded for this clone. This rearrangement joins TRBV6-4 to TRBJ2-1, with 10 bases fitting TRBD2. The V segment lost 2 bases and the J segment 7 bases; nucleotides outside the gene matches: 5. CDR1 and CDR2 from the germline V gene are MRHNA and SNTAGT. CDR3 size: 15 residues. The CDR3 sequence: CASSDGAGGPNEQFF. CDR3 bases: TGTGCCAGCAGTGACGGAGCGGGAGGGCCAAATGAGCAGTTCTTC.

The gene calls are TRBV6-6 and TRBJ2-7; the D gene could be TRBD1 or TRBD2 (5 bases each). The CDR3 extends over 14 amino acids. The V gene's germline CDR1 is MNHNY and CDR2 SVGAGI (reference sequence). V lost 4 bases to trimming and J lost 4 bases, with 14 bases between them. The CDR3 DNA is TGTGCCAGCAGTTCCCCCGGGACGACATACGAGCAGTACTTC. Encoded protein: CASSSPGTTYEQYF.

V gene TRBV10-2 combines with J gene TRBJ2-3; 7 bases fit TRBD2. This CDR3 is built from 15 residues. V lost 6 bases, J lost 6 bases, and 12 bases stayed unmatched. Germline CDR1 reads WSHSY; CDR2 reads SAAADI. The DNA of the CDR3 is TGCGCCAGCAGGGCCTTTGGGCGGGGGACCGATACGCAGTATTTT. Its protein is CASRAFGRGTDTQYF.

The gene calls are TRBV5-1 and TRBJ1-1; D is unresolved. V shed 3 bases and J shed 7 bases, with 10 bases lying between them. Germline V gene sequence: CDR1 SGHRS, CDR2 YFSETQ. The CDR3 contains 12 residues. The CDR3 sequence is CASSSTPSEAFF. CDR3 sequence (DNA): TGCGCCAGCAGCTCGACACCAAGTGAAGCTTTCTTT.

V usage is TRBV11-2 and J usage is TRBJ1-1; TRBD1 is a possible D gene (5 bases). The CDR3 loop spans 15 amino acids. With 5 bases removed from V and 7 bases from J, the gap between germline ends came to 20 bases. Germline V gene sequence: CDR1 SGHAT, CDR2 FQNNGV. The DNA of the CDR3 is TGTGCCAGCAGCAGGGGACTTTGGGCCCCCGTTGAAGCTTTCTTT. This encodes CASSRGLWAPVEAFF.

The chain is built from TRBV5-1 and TRBJ1-3, with D tentatively TRBD1 (5 bases). This CDR3 has 18 residues. The V end lost 0 bases, the J end lost 7 bases, and 23 bases lay between the germline ends. CDR1 SGHRS and CDR2 YFSETQ come from the germline V gene. CDR3 region: CASSLAASPRDPDNTIYF. The CDR3 DNA reads TGCGCCAGCAGCTTGGCAGCGTCGCCGCGGGACCCGGATAACACCATATATTTT. Full variable domain (remainder filled in from reference TRBV5-1 and TRBJ1-3): KAGVTQTPRYLIKTRGQQVTLSCSPISGHRSVSWYQQTPGQGLQFLFEYFSETQRNKGNFPGRFSGRQFSNSRSEMNVSTLELGDSALYLCASSLAASPRDPDNTIYFGEGSWLTVV.

The chain uses TRBV6-1 and TRBJ2-5; TRBD2 is a possible D gene (6 bases). Germline V gene data show CDR1 as MNHNS and CDR2 as SASEGT. V gave up 3 bases and J gave up 4 bases, with 15 bases separating them. The CDR3 runs 15 residues. This chain's CDR3 is CASSDDTGGAETQYF. CDR3 sequence (DNA): TGTGCCAGCAGTGATGATACTGGCGGGGCAGAGACCCAGTACTTC.

The chain uses TRBV4-1 and TRBJ2-1; TRBD2 aligns across 11 bases. Germline V gene lookup returns CDR1 MGHRA and CDR2 YSYEKL. Trimming at V came to 1 base and at J to 6 bases, leaving 5 bases not matched to a gene. The CDR3 totals 16 residues. As DNA, the CDR3 is TGCGCCAGCAGCCAAGTGGGCCTAGCGGGGGGCAATGAGCAGTTCTTC. Translation gives CASSQVGLAGGNEQFF.

The V gene is TRBV6-1, the J gene TRBJ2-2; D not resolved. CDR1 is MNHNS and CDR2 is SASEGT in the germline V gene. Trimming took off 6 bases at V and 4 bases at J, with 15 bases between the two ends. CDR3 length equals 15 residues. CDR3 residues: CASSYIIGTTGELFF. DNA of the CDR3: TGTGCCAGCAGCTATATAATTGGTACCACCGGGGAGCTGTTTTTT.

This chain connects TRBV6-6 to TRBJ1-1; 8 bases are a match to TRBD1. J was trimmed by 2 bases and V by 7 bases; bases with no gene match: 9. CDR1 is MNHNY and CDR2 is SVGAGI in the germline V gene (reference sequence). The length of the CDR3 is 15 residues. CDR3 loop: CASNPQGAFNTEAFF. The CDR3 DNA follows: TGTGCCAGCAACCCTCAGGGGGCGTTCAACACTGAAGCTTTCTTT.

CDR3 in DNA: TGTGCCAGCAGCTTGTTCCTCTTGAGCGGGGACTCCTACAATGAGCAGTTCTTC. This encodes CASSLFLLSGDSYNEQFF. The chain combines TRBV7-9 with TRBJ2-1, with TRBD2 identical over 7 bases. The V gene end was trimmed by 3 bases and the J gene end by 0 bases; junction bases not matched to a gene: 11. The CDR3 contains 18 residues. Germline V gene lookup returns CDR1 SEHNR and CDR2 FQNEAQ (reference sequence).

In nucleotides, the CDR3 is TGTGCCTGGAGTGTGGGGGGAAAGCAGTACTTC. Translating it yields CAWSVGGKQYF. The chain combines TRBV30 with TRBJ2-7, with D tentatively TRBD2 (6 bases). The CDR3 has 11 residues. Trimming took off 0 bases at V and 8 bases at J, with 8 bases between the two ends. In germline, CDR1 is GTSNPN, CDR2 SVGIG (reference sequence).

This chain connects TRBV6-1 to TRBJ1-6; 7 bases fit TRBD1. This CDR3 comprises 15 residues. Germline lookup yields CDR1 MNHNS and CDR2 SASEGT. V lost 6 bases, J lost 4 bases, and 6 bases stayed unmatched. This chain's CDR3 is CASSAGTDYNSPLHF. The CDR3 region has the DNA TGTGCCAGCAGCGCCGGGACAGATTATAATTCACCCCTCCACTTT.

The chain employs TRBV5-1 and TRBJ1-6; D uncertain. Trimming removed 0 bases from V and 10 bases from J, with 8 bases in between. The length of the CDR3 is 13 residues. Per germline, CDR1 SGHRS and CDR2 YFSETQ. The CDR3 here is CASSLAPRSPLHF. The CDR3, as DNA: TGCGCCAGCAGCTTGGCGCCCCGATCACCCCTCCACTTT.

As to this clone: The junction does not match germline at one end; this may be a read error. The chain joins TRBV6-1 to TRBJ2-3; 10 nucleotides line up with TRBD2. Germline V lookup: CDR1 MNHNS, CDR2 SASEGT. This CDR3 is 14 amino acids long. The CDR3 is CASKREGNTDPQYF. The CDR3 bases are TGTGCCAGCAAGCGGGAGGGTAACACAGATCCGCAGTATTTT.

This CDR3 is CASSDSSGNSDTQYF. The DNA for the CDR3 is TGTGCCAGCAGTGACTCCAGCGGGAACTCAGATACGCAGTATTTT. V and J are TRBV6-4 and TRBJ2-3; 7 bases are a match to TRBD2. V gave up 0 bases and J gave up 4 bases; unmatched junction bases: 4. The germline gives CDR1 MRHNA, CDR2 SNTAGT. The CDR3 sequence is 15 residues long.

The chain has TRBV6-5 and TRBJ2-3; a possible D gene is TRBD2 (5 bases). The CDR3 has 14 amino acids. CDR1 MNHEY and CDR2 SVGAGI come from the germline V gene. Deletions cut 5 bases from V and 1 base from J, with 10 bases between. CDR3 coding DNA: TGTGCCAGCAGTGAACTAGTGGGCACAGATACGCAGTATTTT. Translating gives CASSELVGTDTQYF.

The V and J genes are TRBV2 and TRBJ1-2; a possible D gene is TRBD1 (5 bases). V lost 1 base and J 4 bases, leaving 10 bases between the germline ends. Germline loops: CDR1 SNHLY, CDR2 FYNNEI. The CDR3 is 14 amino acids. The CDR3 loop is CASSEGLQAYGYTF. CDR3 DNA: TGTGCCAGCAGTGAAGGATTACAGGCCTATGGCTACACCTTC. Full variable domain (outside the CDR3, taken from reference TRBV2 and TRBJ1-2): EPEVTQTPSHQVTQMGQEVILRCVPISNHLYFYWYRQILGQKVEFLVSFYNNEISEKSEIFDDQFSVERPDGSNFTLKIRSTKLEDSAMYFCASSEGLQAYGYTFGSGTRLTVV.

The chain combines TRBV11-2 with TRBJ1-6, with D maybe TRBD1 (5 bases). Per the germline V gene, CDR1 is SGHAT and CDR2 is FQNNGV. The ends were cut back, 6 bases at V and 3 bases at J, with 15 bases in the middle. The CDR3 is 16 amino acids. DNA for the CDR3: TGTGCCAGCAGGGGTCCACAGGAAGGCTATAATTCACCCCTCCACTTT. Amino acid sequence: CASRGPQEGYNSPLHF. Supplemented by reference TRBV11-2 and TRBJ1-6, the full variable domain reads EAGVAQSPRYKIIEKRQSVAFWCNPISGHATLYWYQQILGQGPKLLIQFQNNGVVDDSQLPKDRFSAERLKGVDSTLKIQPAKLEDSAVYLCASRGPQEGYNSPLHFGNGTRLTVT.

The chain links TRBV6-5 to TRBJ1-3; D might be TRBD1 (6 bases). Trimming pared 6 bases from V and 0 bases from J, leaving 9 bases between. Germline CDR1 reads MNHEY; CDR2 reads SVGAGI. This CDR3 is 14 amino acids long. The CDR3 loop is CASSQDSSGNTIYF. In nucleotides, the CDR3 is TGTGCCAGCAGCCAGGACAGCTCTGGAAACACCATATATTTT.

V usage is TRBV4-1 and J usage is TRBJ2-1, with D uncertain. The V end lost 4 bases, the J end lost 1 base, and 14 bases lay between the germline ends. Germline V gene sequence: CDR1 MGHRA, CDR2 YSYEKL. The CDR3 is 16 amino acids. The CDR3 reads CASSLTSSQSYNEQFF. CDR3 bases: TGCGCCAGCAGCCTCACCAGCAGTCAGTCCTACAATGAGCAGTTCTTC.

V gene TRBV11-2 combines with J gene TRBJ2-1; no clear D gene. The CDR3 is 18 residues long. Trimming stripped 0 bases from V and 0 bases from J, with 15 bases between. The V gene's germline CDR1 is SGHAT and CDR2 FQNNGV. CDR3 coding DNA: TGTGCCAGCAGCTTAGACCCCTCGGCGAAGAGCTCCTACAATGAGCAGTTCTTC. This codes for CASSLDPSAKSSYNEQFF.

The V call is TRBV4-1, the J call TRBJ1-5, with D uncertain. The ends were cut back, 1 base at V and 8 bases at J, with 6 bases in the middle. CDR1 and CDR2 (germline): MGHRA, YSYEKL. CDR3 size: 12 residues. CDR3 region: CASSQGLEPQHF. In DNA form, the CDR3 reads TGCGCCAGCAGCCAAGGCTTGGAGCCCCAGCATTTT.

The count of this clone is one. The chain recombines TRBV10-2 with TRBJ1-4; 7 nucleotides align to TRBD1. This CDR3 has 15 amino acids. The V gene end was trimmed by 7 bases and the J gene end by 6 bases; junction bases not matched to a gene: 11. Germline CDR1 reads WSHSY; CDR2 reads SAAADI. CDR3 region: CASKADGTEDEKLFF. The DNA of the CDR3 is TGCGCCAGCAAGGCAGACGGGACAGAGGATGAAAAACTGTTTTTT.

The J gene is TRBJ2-2, the V gene TRBV6-5; D is tentatively TRBD1 or TRBD2 (6 bases each). CDR3 length equals 12 residues. The ends were cut back, 5 bases at V and 11 bases at J, with 12 bases in the middle. The germline gives CDR1 MNHEY, CDR2 SVGAGI. CDR3: CASSRGDGELFF. The CDR3 DNA is TGTGCCAGCAGTAGGGGGGATGGTGAGCTGTTTTTT.

This clone was picked up a small number of times. J is TRBJ2-7 and V is TRBV7-9; TRBD2 matches 16 bases. The junction had 6 bases not matched to a gene; V was cut back by 5 bases and J by 5 bases. The CDR3 runs to 16 residues. CDR1 is SEHNR, CDR2 FQNEAQ, per germline (reference sequence). CDR3 residues: CASSLGTSGRGNEQYF. Written as DNA, the CDR3 is TGTGCCAGCAGCCTTGGGACTAGCGGGAGGGGGAACGAGCAGTACTTC. Together with reference TRBV7-9 and TRBJ2-7, the CDR3 gives the full variable domain: DTGVSQNPRHKITKRGQNVTFRCDPISEHNRLYWYRQTLGQGPEFLTYFQNEAQLEKSRLLSDRFSAERPKGSFSTLEIQRTEQGDSAMYLCASSLGTSGRGNEQYFGPGTRLTVT.

This clone was seen a single time. The chain is built from TRBV19 and TRBJ1-2, with D possibly matching TRBD1 (5 bases). CDR1 LNHDA and CDR2 SQIVND come from the germline V gene (reference sequence). This CDR3 has 15 amino acids. V lost 5 bases and J 5 bases, leaving 18 bases between the germline ends. The CDR3 reads CASSPGLLIRYGYTF. In nucleotides, the CDR3 is TGTGCCAGTAGTCCGGGACTGCTAATCCGTTATGGCTACACCTTC.

This clone was seen a single time. The CDR3 spells CASSYLANYGYTF. In DNA, the CDR3 is TGTGCCAGCAGTTACTTGGCTAACTATGGCTACACCTTC. V and J are TRBV6-5 and TRBJ1-2; D gene ambiguous. V was trimmed by 1 base and J by 0 bases, leaving 3 bases between them. Per the germline V gene, CDR1 is MNHEY and CDR2 is SVGAGI. CDR3 length equals 13 residues.

This clone was counted once. The chain is built from TRBV5-5 and TRBJ1-1; no clear D gene. The length of the CDR3 is 13 residues. Trimming shortened V by 3 bases and J by 5 bases, and 11 bases separated the two germline ends. Germline lookup yields CDR1 SGHKS and CDR2 YYEKEE (reference sequence). The DNA for the CDR3 is TGTGCCAGCAGCTCTGACGGGAGGACTGAAGCTTTCTTT. The encoded protein is CASSSDGRTEAFF.